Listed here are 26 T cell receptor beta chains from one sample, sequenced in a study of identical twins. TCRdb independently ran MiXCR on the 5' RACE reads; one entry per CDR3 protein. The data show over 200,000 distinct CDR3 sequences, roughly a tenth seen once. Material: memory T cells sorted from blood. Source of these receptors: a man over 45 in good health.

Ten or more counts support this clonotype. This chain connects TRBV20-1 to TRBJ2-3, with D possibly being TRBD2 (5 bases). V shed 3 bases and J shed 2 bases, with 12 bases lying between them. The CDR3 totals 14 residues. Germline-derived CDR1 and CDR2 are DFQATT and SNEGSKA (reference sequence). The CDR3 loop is CSASFRGFTDTQYF. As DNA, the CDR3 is TGCAGTGCTAGTTTCCGCGGGTTCACAGATACGCAGTATTTT.

CDR3 sequence: CASSQDILETQYF. CDR3 nucleotides: TGTGCCAGCAGCCAAGACATCCTCGAGACCCAGTACTTC. This chain joins TRBV3-1 and TRBJ2-5; D gene ambiguous. The germline V and J ends were trimmed by 0 bases and 5 bases, with 7 bases remaining between them. The CDR3 sequence is 13 residues long. Per the germline V gene, CDR1 is LGHDT and CDR2 is YNNKEL (reference sequence).

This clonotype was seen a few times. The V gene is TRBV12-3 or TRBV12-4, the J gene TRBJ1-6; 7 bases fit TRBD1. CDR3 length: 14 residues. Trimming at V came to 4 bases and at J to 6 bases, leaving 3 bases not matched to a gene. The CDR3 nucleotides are TGTGCCAGCAGTTCCGGGACAGCTAATTCACCCCTCCACTTT. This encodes CASSSGTANSPLHF.

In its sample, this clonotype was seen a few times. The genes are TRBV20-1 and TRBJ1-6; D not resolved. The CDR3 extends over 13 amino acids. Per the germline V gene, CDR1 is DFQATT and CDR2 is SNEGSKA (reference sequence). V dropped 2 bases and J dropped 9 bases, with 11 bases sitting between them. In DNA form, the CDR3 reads TGCAGTGCTAGAAGACAATCAGGTTCACCCCTCCACTTT. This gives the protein CSARRQSGSPLHF.

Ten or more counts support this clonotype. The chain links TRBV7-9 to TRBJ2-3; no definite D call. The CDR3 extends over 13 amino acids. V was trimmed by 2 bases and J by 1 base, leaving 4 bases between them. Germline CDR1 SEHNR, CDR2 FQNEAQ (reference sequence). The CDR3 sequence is CASSLYGTDTQYF. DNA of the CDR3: TGTGCCAGCAGCTTATATGGCACAGATACGCAGTATTTT.

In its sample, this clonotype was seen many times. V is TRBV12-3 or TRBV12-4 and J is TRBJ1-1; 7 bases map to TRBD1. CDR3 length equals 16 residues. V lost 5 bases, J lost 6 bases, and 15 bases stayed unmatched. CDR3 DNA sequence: TGTGCCAGCAGTACCCTTGCAGGGGGAGGGTCATCTGAAGCTTTCTTT. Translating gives CASSTLAGGGSSEAFF.

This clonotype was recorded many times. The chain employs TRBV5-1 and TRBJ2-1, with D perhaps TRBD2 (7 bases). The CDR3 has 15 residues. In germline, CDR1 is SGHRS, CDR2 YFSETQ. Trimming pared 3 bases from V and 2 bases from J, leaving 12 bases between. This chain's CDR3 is CASSSEGGTYNEQFF. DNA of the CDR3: TGCGCCAGCAGCTCAGAGGGGGGGACCTACAATGAGCAGTTCTTC.

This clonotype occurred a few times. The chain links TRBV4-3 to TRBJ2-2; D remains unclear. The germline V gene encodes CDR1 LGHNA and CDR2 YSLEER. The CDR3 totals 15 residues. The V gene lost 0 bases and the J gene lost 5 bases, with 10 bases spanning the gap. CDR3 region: CASSQEPAGTGELFF. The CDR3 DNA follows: TGCGCCAGCAGCCAAGAACCTGCCGGAACCGGGGAGCTGTTTTTT.

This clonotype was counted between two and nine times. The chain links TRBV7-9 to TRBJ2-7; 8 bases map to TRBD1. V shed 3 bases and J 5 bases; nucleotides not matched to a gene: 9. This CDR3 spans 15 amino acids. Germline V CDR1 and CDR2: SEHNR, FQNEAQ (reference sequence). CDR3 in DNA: TGTGCCAGCAGCTTTGGGTCGGACAGGGTCGACGAGCAGTACTTC. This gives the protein CASSFGSDRVDEQYF. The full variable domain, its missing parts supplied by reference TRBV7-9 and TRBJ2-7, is DTGVSQNPRHKITKRGQNVTFRCDPISEHNRLYWYRQTLGQGPEFLTYFQNEAQLEKSRLLSDRFSAERPKGSFSTLEIQRTEQGDSAMYLCASSFGSDRVDEQYFGPGTRLTVT.

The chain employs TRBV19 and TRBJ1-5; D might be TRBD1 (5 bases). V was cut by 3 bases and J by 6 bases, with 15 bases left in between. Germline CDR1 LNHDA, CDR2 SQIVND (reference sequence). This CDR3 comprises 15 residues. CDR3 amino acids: CASSMTDGGGQPQHF. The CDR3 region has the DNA TGTGCCAGTAGTATGACGGACGGGGGGGGTCAGCCCCAGCATTTT.

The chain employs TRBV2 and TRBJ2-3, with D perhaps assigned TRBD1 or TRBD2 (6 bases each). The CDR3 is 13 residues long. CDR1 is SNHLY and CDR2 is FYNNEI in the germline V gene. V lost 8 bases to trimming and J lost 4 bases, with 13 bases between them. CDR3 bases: TGTGCCAGCTCGGGGGCCCGTTCAGATACGCAGTATTTT. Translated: CASSGARSDTQYF.

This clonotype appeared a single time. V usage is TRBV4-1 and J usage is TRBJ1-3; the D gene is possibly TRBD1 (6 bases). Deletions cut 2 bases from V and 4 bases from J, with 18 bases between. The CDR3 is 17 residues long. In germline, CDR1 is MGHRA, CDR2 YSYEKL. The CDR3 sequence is CASSQSYPGDAGNTIYF. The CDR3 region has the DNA TGCGCCAGCAGCCAATCGTACCCAGGGGATGCGGGAAACACCATATATTTT.

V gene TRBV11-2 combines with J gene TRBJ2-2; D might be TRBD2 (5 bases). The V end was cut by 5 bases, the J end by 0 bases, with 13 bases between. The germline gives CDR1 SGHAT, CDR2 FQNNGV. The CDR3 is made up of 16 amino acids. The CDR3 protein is CASSEWTGPNTGELFF. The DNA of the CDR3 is TGTGCCAGCAGCGAATGGACTGGTCCGAACACCGGGGAGCTGTTTTTT.

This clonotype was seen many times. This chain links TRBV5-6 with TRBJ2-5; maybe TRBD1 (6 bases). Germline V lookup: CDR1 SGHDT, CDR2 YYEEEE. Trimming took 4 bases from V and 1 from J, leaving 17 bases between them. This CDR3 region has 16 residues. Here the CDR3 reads CASSIPTGVFQETQYF. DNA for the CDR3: TGTGCCAGCAGCATACCGACAGGAGTCTTCCAAGAGACCCAGTACTTC.

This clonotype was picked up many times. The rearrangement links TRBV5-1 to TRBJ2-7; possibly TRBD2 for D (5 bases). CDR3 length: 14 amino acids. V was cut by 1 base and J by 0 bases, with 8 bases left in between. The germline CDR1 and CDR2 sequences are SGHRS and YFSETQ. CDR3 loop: CASSLKGSSYEQYF. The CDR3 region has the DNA TGCGCCAGCAGCTTGAAAGGGAGCTCCTACGAGCAGTACTTC.

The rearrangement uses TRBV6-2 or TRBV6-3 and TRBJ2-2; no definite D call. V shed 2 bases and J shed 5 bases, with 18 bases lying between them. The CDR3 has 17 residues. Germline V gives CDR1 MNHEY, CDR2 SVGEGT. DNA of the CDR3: TGTGCCAGCAGTTACGGGGTCCTGGGAAGAGGAACCGGGGAGCTGTTTTTT. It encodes CASSYGVLGRGTGELFF.

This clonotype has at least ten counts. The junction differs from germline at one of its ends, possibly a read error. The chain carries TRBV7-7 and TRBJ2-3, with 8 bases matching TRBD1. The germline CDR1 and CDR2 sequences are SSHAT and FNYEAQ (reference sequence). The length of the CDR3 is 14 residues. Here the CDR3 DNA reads TGTGCTAGCAGCTTAAGTCCAGGGGGCGGTACGCAGTATTTT. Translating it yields CASSLSPGGGTQYF. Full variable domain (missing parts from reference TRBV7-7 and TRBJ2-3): GAGVSQSPRYKVTKRGQDVTLRCDPISSHATLYWYQQALGQGPEFLTYFNYEAQPDKSGLPSDRFSAERPEGSISTLTIQRTEQRDSAMYRCASSLSPGGGTQYFGPGTRLTVL.

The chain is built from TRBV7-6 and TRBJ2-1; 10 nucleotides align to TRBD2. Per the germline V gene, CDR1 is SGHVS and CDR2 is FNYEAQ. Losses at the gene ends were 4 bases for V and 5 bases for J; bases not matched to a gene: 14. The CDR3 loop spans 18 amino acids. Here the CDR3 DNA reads TGTGCCAGCAGCTGGGGAAGTCTAGCGGGAGTCGGGGACAATGAGCAGTTCTTC. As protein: CASSWGSLAGVGDNEQFF. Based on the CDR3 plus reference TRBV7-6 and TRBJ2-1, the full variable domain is GAGVSQSPRYKVTKRGQDVALRCDPISGHVSLYWYRQALGQGPEFLTYFNYEAQQDKSGLPNDRFSAERPEGSISTLTIQRTEQRDSAMYRCASSWGSLAGVGDNEQFFGPGTRLTVL.

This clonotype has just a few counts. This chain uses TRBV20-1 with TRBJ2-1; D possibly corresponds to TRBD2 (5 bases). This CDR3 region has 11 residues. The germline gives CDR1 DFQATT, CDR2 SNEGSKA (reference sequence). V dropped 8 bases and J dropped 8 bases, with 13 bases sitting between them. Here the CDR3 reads CSTKLVYEQFF. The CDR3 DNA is TGCAGTACCAAACTAGTCTATGAGCAGTTCTTC.

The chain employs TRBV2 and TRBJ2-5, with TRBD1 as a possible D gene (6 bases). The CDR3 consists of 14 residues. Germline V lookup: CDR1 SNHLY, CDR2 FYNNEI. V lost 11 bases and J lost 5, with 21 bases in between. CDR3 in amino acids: CAAKLSGGGETQYF. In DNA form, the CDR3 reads TGTGCCGCAAAATTGTCTGGGGGCGGGGAGACCCAGTACTTC. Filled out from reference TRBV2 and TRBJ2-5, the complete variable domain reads EPEVTQTPSHQVTQMGQEVILRCVPISNHLYFYWYRQILGQKVEFLVSFYNNEISEKSEIFDDQFSVERPDGSNFTLKIRSTKLEDSAMYFCAAKLSGGGETQYFGPGTRLLVL.

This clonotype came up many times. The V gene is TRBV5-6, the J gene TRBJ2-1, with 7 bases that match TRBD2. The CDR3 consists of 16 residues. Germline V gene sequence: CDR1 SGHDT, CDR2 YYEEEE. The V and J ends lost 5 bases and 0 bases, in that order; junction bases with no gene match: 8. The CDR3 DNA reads TGTGCCAGCAGACCCCGGGAGGCAAACTCCTACAATGAGCAGTTCTTC. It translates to CASRPREANSYNEQFF.

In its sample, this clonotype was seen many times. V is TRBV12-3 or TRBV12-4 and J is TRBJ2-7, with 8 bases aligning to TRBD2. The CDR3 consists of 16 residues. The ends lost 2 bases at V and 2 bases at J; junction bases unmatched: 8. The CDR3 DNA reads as TGTGCCAGCAGTTTATGGGGTCTAGCGGGCACCTACGAGCAGTACTTC. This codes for CASSLWGLAGTYEQYF.

The CDR3 loop reads CASSLARDQPQHF. In nucleotides, the CDR3 is TGTGCCAGCAGCTTAGCGAGGGATCAGCCCCAGCATTTT. The genes are TRBV7-2 and TRBJ1-5, with D unresolved. CDR3 length equals 13 residues. V lost 0 bases and J lost 5, with 5 bases in between. Germline CDR1 and CDR2: SGHTA and FQGNSA.

Here the CDR3 reads CASSSTRRFSYNEQFF. CDR3 DNA: TGTGCCAGCAGCTCAACACGGAGATTCTCCTACAATGAGCAGTTCTTC. This chain connects TRBV7-8 to TRBJ2-1, with unresolved D. The germline CDR1 and CDR2 sequences are SGHVS and FQNEAQ. This CDR3 has 16 amino acids. Trimming pared 4 bases from V and 0 bases from J, leaving 13 bases between.

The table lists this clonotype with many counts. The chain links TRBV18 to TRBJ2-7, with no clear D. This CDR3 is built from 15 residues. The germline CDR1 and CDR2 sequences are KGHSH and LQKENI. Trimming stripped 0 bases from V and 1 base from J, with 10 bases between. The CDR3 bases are TGTGCCAGCTCACCACCGGGATTGGGGTCCTACGAGCAGTACTTC. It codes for CASSPPGLGSYEQYF. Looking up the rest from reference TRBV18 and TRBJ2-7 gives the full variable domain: NAGVMQNPRHLVRRRGQEARLRCSPMKGHSHVYWYRQLPEEGLKFMVYLQKENIIDESGMPKERFSAEFPKEGPSILRIQQVVRGDSAAYFCASSPPGLGSYEQYFGPGTRLTVT.

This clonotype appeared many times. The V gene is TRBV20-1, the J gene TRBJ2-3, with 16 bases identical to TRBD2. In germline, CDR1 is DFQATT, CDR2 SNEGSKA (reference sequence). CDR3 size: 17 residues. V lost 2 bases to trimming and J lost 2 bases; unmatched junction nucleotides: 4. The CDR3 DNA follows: TGCAGTGCTAGACCGGGACTAGCGGGAGGGAACACAGATACGCAGTATTTT. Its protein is CSARPGLAGGNTDTQYF.